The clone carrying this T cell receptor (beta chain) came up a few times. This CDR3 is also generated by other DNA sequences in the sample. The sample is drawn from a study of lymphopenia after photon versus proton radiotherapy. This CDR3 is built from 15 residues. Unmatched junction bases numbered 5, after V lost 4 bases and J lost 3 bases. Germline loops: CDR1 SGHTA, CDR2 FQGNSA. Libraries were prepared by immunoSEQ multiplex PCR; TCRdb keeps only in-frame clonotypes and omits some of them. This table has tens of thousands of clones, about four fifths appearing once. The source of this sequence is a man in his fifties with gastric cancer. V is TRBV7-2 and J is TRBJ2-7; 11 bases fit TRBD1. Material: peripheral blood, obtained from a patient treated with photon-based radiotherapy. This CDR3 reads CASSWTGTGGYEQYF. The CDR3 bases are TGTGCCAGCAGCTGGACCGGGACAGGGGGCTACGAGCAGTACTTC.